This T cell receptor (beta chain) was obtained from a study of cytotoxic CD8 clonotypes in ibrutinib-treated CLL. Study at large: Included were 11 relapsed/refractory and about 15 treatment-naive patients, of whom roughly 17 were IGHV unmutated. Overall, around 25 responses were partial and 2 complete; following median 68 months, about 15 patients stayed remitted and about twelve progressed.

Around 2 micrograms of genomic DNA from cryopreserved PBMCs went into TCR beta libraries. J was trimmed by 9 bases and V by 4 bases; bases with no gene match: 13. The CDR3 contains 15 residues. The germline V gene encodes CDR1 SGHRS and CDR2 YFSETQ. Study-wide findings and caveats: Clonality correlated strongly with circulating CD8+ T cells and exceeded age-matched healthy donors at baseline.

Method: immunoSEQ multiplex PCR; TCRdb's copy keeps in-frame clones and lacks some. The sample lists 270,000 or so clones; around 76% were seen once. Note on this clone: Its specificity is unknown.

The chain employs TRBV5-1 and TRBJ2-4; 7 bases line up with TRBD1. The origin of this receptor is a human donor with chronic lymphocytic leukemia. Specimen: PBMCs, collected at disease progression, from a patient treated with ibrutinib. The CDR3 protein is CASSPEGGAFGIQYF. CDR3 DNA: TGCGCCAGCAGCCCGGAAGGGGGCGCTTTCGGCATTCAGTACTTC.